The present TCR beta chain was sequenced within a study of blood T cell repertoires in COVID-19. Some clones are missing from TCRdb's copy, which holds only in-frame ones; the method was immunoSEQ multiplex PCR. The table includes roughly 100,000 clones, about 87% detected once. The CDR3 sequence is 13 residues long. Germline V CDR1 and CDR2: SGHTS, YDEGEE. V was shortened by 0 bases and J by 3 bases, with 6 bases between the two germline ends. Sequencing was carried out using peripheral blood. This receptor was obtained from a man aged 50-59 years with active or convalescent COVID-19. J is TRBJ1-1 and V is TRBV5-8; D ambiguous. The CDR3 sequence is CASSLVPDTEAFF. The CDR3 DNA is TGTGCCAGCAGCTTGGTGCCGGACACTGAAGCTTTCTTT.